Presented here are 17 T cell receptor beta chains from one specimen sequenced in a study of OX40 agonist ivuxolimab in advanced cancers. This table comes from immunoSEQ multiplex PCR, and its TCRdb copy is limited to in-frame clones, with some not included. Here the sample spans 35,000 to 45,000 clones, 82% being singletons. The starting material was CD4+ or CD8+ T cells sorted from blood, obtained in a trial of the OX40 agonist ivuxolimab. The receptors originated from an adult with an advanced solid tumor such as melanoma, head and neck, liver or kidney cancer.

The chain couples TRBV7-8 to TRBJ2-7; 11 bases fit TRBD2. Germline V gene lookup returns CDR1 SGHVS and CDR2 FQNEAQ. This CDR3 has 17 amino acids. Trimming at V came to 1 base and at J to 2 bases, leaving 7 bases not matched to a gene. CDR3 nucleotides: TGTGCCAGCAGCTTAGTTCGGCTAGCGGGAGGTCCCTACGAGCAGTACTTC. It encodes CASSLVRLAGGPYEQYF.

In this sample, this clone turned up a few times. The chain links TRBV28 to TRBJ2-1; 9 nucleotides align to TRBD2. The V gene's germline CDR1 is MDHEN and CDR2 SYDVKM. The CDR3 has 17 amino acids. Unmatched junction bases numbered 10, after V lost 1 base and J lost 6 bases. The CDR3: CASSLYLAGTLGNEQFF. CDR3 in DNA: TGTGCCAGCAGTTTATATCTAGCGGGGACCCTAGGCAATGAGCAGTTCTTC.

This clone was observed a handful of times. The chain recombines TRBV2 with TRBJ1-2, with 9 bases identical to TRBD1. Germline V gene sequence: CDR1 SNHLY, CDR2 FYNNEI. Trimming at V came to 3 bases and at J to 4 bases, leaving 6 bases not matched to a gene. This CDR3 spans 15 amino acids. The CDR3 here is CASSESTGGFYGYTF. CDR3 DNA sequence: TGTGCCAGCAGTGAGTCAACAGGGGGCTTCTATGGCTACACCTTC.

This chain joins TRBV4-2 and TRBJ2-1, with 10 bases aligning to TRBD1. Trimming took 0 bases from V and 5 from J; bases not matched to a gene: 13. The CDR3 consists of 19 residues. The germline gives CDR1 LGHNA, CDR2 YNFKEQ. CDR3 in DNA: TGTGCCAGCAGCCAAGAGGACAGGGGGGGTCGTTACCGTGACAATGAGCAGTTCTTC. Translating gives CASSQEDRGGRYRDNEQFF.

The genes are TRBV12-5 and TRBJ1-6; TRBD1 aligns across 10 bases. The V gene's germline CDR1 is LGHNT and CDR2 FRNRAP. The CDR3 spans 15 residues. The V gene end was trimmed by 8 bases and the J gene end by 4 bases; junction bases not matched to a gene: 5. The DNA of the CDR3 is TGTGCTAGTACCTTGGACAGGGGGTATAATTCACCCCTCCACTTT. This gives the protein CASTLDRGYNSPLHF.

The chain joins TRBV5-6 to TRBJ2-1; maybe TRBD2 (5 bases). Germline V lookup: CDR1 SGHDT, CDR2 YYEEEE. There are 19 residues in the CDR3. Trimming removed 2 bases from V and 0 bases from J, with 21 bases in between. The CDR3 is CASSFLSTGSSSSYNEQFF. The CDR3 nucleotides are TGTGCCAGCAGCTTTCTAAGTACGGGAAGTTCTAGCTCCTACAATGAGCAGTTCTTC.

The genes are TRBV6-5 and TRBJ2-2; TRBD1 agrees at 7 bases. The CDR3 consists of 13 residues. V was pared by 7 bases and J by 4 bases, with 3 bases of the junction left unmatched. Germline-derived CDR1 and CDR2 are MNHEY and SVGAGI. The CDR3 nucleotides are TGTGCCAGCATGACAGGGAGCACCGGGGAGCTGTTTTTT. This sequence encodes CASMTGSTGELFF.

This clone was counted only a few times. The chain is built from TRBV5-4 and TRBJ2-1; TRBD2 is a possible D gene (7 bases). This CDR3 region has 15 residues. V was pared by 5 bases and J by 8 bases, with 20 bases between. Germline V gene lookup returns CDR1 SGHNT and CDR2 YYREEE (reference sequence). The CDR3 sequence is CASRQRGGRGDEQFF. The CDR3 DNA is TGTGCCAGCAGGCAGCGCGGAGGGAGGGGGGATGAGCAGTTCTTC.

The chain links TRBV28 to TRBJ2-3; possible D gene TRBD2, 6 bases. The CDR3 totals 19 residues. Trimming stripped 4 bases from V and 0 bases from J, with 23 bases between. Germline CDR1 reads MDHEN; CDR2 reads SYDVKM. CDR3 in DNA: TGTGCCAGCAGTTCCCCTCATATACAGGACTACCCTAGCACAGATACGCAGTATTTT. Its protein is CASSSPHIQDYPSTDTQYF.

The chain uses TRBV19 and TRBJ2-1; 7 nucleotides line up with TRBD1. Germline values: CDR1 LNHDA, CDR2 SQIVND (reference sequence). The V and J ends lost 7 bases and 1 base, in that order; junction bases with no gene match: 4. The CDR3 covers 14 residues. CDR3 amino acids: CASTLTGSYNEQFF. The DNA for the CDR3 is TGTGCCAGTACCCTGACAGGGTCCTACAATGAGCAGTTCTTC.

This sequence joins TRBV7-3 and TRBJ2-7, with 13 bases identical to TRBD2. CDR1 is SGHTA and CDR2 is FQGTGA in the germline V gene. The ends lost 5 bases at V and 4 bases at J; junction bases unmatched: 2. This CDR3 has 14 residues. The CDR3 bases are TGTGCCAGCAGCGTGACTAGCGGGGGGTACGAGCAGTACTTC. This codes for CASSVTSGGYEQYF. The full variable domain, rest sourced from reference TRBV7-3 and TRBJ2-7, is GAGVSQTPSNKVTEKGKYVELRCDPISGHTALYWYRQSLGQGPEFLIYFQGTGAADDSGLPNDRFFAVRPEGSVSTLKIQRTERGDSAVYLCASSVTSGGYEQYFGPGTRLTVT.

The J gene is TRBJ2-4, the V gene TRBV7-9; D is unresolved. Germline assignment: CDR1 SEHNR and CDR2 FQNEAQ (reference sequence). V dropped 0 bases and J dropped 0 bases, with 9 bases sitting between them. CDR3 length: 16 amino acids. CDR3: CASSLALSLAKNIQYF. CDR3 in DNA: TGTGCCAGCAGCTTAGCCTTATCGCTAGCCAAAAACATTCAGTACTTC.

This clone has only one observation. CDR3 nucleotides: TGTGCCAGCAGTTACGTCCCTGCAACTAATGAAAAACTGTTTTTT. Translation: CASSYVPATNEKLFF. This sequence joins TRBV6-5 and TRBJ1-4; no clear D. The ends were cut back, 2 bases at V and 0 bases at J, with 7 bases in the middle. Germline CDR1 and CDR2: MNHEY and SVGAGI. The length of the CDR3 is 15 residues.

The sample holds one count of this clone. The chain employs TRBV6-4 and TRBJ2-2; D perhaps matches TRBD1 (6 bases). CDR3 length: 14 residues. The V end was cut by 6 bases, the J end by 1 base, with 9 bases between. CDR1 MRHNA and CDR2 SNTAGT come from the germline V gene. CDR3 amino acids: CASSLGGNTGELFF. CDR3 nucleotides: TGTGCCAGCAGCCTAGGGGGGAACACCGGGGAGCTGTTTTTT.

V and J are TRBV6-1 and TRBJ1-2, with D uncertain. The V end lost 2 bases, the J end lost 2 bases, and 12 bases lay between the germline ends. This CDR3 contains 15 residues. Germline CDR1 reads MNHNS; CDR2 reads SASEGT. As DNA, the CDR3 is TGTGCCAGCAGTGAAAGGTCCGCCGTAAACTATGGCTACACCTTC. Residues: CASSERSAVNYGYTF.

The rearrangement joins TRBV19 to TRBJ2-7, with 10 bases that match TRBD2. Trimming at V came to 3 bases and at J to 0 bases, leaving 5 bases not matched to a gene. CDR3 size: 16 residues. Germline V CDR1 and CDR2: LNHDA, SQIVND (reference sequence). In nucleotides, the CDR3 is TGTGCCAGTAGTATTCCTAGCGGGGGAAGCTCCTACGAGCAGTACTTC. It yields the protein CASSIPSGGSSYEQYF.

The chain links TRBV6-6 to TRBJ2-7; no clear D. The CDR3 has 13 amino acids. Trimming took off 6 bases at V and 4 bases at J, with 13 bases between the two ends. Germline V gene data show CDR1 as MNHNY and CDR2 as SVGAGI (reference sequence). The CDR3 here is CASRSSRFYEQYF. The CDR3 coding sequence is TGTGCCAGCAGATCCTCCAGGTTTTACGAGCAGTACTTC.